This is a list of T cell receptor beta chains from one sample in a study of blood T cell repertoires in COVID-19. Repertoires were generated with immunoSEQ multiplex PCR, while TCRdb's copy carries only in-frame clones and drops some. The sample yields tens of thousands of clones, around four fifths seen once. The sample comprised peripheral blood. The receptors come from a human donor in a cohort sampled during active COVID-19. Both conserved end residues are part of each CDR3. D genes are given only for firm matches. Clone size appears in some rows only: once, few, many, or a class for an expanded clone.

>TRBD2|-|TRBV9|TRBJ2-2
TGTGCCAGCAGCGTAGATCATGGGACTAGCGGGACCGGGGAACTGTTTTTT
CASSVDHGTSGTGELFF
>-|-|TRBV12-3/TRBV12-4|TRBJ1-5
TGTGCCAGCAGTTTACAGGGCAATCAGCCCCAGCATTTT
CASSLQGNQPQHF
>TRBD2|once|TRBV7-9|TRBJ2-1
TGTGCCAGCAGCTTAGCCCCAGCGGGGAGCTCCTACAATGAGCAGTTCTTC
CASSLAPAGSSYNEQFF
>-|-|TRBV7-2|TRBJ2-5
TGTGCCAGCGGCAGTGTCCAAGAGACCCAGTACTTC
CASGSVQETQYF
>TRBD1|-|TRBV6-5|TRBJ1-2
TGTGCCAGCAGCCGGGACAGCATAACCTTCGGCTACACCTTC
CASSRDSITFGYTF
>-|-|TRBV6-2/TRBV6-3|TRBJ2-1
TGTGCCAGCAGTTACGATCGGACAGCCGGCCACAATGAGCAGTTCTTC
CASSYDRTAGHNEQFF
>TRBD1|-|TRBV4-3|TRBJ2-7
TGCGCCAGCAGCCAAGGGACAGGGTACGAGCAGTACTTC
CASSQGTGYEQYF
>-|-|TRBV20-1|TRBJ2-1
TGCAGTGCCAGGACAGCTTTCGAGCAGTTCTTC
CSARTAFEQFF
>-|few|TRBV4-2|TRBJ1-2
TGTGCCAGCAGCCAGGCTTTCAACTATGGCTACACCTTC
CASSQAFNYGYTF
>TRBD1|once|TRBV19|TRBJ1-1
TGTGCCAGTAGTATCCAGGATACAGGGGGTGCTGAAGCTTTCTTT
CASSIQDTGGAEAFF
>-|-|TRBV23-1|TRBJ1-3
TGCGCCAGCAGTACCCCACAGAGGCCGGGGGTAAACACCATATATTTT
CASSTPQRPGVNTIYF
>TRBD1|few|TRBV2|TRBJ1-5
TGTGCCAGTAGACAGGGGGAGAGCAATCAGCCCCAGCATTTT
CASRQGESNQPQHF
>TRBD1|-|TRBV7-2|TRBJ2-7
TGTGCCAGCAGCTTGAGACAGGGTGGAACGTACGAGCAGTACTTC
CASSLRQGGTYEQYF
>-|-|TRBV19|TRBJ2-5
TGTGCCACCGCCATTAGGAGGGGAGAGACCCAGTACTTC
CATAIRRGETQYF
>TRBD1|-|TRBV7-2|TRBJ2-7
TGTGCCAGCAGCCCGGACAGGGCGGGGTACGAGCAGTACTTC
CASSPDRAGYEQYF
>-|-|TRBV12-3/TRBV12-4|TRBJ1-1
TGTGCCAGCAGGAGGTGGACTGAAGCTTTCTTT
CASRRWTEAFF
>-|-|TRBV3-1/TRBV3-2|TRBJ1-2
TGTGCCAGCAGCCAAGGCCAGGGCTACACCTTC
CASSQGQGYTF
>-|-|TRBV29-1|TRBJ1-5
TGCAGCGTTGAGTTGCCGGGCAGCGGTCAGCCCCAGCATTTT
CSVELPGSGQPQHF
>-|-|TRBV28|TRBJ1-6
TGTGTTTCCGCCGCCGGGGCCTATAATTCACCCCTCCACTTT
CVSAAGAYNSPLHF
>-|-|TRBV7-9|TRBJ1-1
TGTGCCAGCAGACCTCTAGACAGTGAAGCTTTCTTT
CASRPLDSEAFF
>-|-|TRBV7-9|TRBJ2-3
TGTGCCAGCAGCTTCCGGGACAACACAGATACGCAGTATTTT
CASSFRDNTDTQYF
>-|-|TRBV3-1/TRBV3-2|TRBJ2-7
TGTGCCAGCAGCCAAGACACTAACGAGCAGTACTTC
CASSQDTNEQYF
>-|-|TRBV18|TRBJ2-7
TGTGCCAGCTCACCCCAGTCCACCTACGAGCAGTACTTC
CASSPQSTYEQYF
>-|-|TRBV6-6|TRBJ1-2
TGTGCCAGCAGTTACTCTTGGCAGGGGTCTAACTATGGCTACACCTTC
CASSYSWQGSNYGYTF
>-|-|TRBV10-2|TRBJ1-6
TGCGCCAGCCTAGCGGCCCGGAATTCACCCCTCCACTTT
CASLAARNSPLHF
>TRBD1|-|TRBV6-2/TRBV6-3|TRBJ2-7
TGTGCCAGCAGCCGATTTCCGGGACAGCCCTCCTACGAGCAGTACTTC
CASSRFPGQPSYEQYF
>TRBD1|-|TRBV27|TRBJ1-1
TGTGCCAGCAGACAGGGGGCTAGCACTGAAGCTTTCTTT
CASRQGASTEAFF
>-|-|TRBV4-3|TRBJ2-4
TGCGCCAGCAGCCCAGCCAAGGGGGACATTCAGTACTTC
CASSPAKGDIQYF
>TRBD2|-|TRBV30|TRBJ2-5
TGTGCCTGGAGAGATCCGGGACTAGCATCCGGGTGGACCCAGTACTTC
CAWRDPGLASGWTQYF
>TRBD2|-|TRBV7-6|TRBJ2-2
TGTGCCAGCAGCCAAAGCGGACTAGCGGGGGTATTGAACACCGGGGAGCTGTTTTTT
CASSQSGLAGVLNTGELFF
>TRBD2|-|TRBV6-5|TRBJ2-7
TGTGCCAGCAGCCCCCTAGCGGACATTCCCTACGAGCAGTACTTC
CASSPLADIPYEQYF
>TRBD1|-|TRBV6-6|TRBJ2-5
TGTGCCAGCAGTTGGGACAGGGGGCGAGAGACCCAGTACTTC
CASSWDRGRETQYF
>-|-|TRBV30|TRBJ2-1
TGTGCCTGGAAAAGAGGGGACTCGTCTTTTGAGCAGTTCTTC
CAWKRGDSSFEQFF
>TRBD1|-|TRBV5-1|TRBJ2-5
TGCGCCAGCTCTTATAAGCCACAGGGGGCCCAAGAGACCCAGTACTTC
CASSYKPQGAQETQYF
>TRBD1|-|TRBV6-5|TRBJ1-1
TGTGCCAGCAAGGGACAGGGGGCGGTCACTGAAGCTTTCTTT
CASKGQGAVTEAFF
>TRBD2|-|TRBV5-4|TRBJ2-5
TGTGCCAGCAGCTCCACCGGGACTAGCGGGGGGGTTGGGACCCAGTACTTC
CASSSTGTSGGVGTQYF
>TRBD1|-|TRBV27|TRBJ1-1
TGTGCCAGCAGTTTCTTCAGGGGGCGGACGGGATCCGCTGAAGCTTTCTTT
CASSFFRGRTGSAEAFF
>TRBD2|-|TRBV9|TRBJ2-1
TGTGCCAGCAGCGGACCTCCACTAGCGGTTTACAATGAGCAGTTCTTC
CASSGPPLAVYNEQFF
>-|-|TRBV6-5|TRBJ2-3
TGTGCCAGCAGCCAACCCGGAGCTATAGATACGCAGTATTTT
CASSQPGAIDTQYF